These 10 T cell receptor beta chains share one sample of origin, sequenced in a study of CD8 T cells in ankylosing spondylitis (TCRdb year 2017). Receptor libraries were prepared by 5' RACE. Sequenced using an Illumina HiSeq 2500. TCRdb reprocessing: public reads trimmed at Q25 with fastp, clones called with MiXCR, in-frame beta chains kept. Every distinct CDR3 protein forms one entry, paired with its most common genes and DNA. A total of 310,000 or so distinct CDR3 sequences appear in this sample, 20% of them only once. Together, the top ten hold less than 9% of the sample. The sequencing input was blood, either unsorted or a sorted T cell fraction (not recorded which). The receptor set was obtained from a male donor with ankylosing spondylitis or in good health (not recorded which).

J is TRBJ2-2 and V is TRBV5-6, with 11 positions matching TRBD2. CDR3 length equals 15 residues. CDR1 and CDR2 from the germline V gene are SGHDT and YYEEEE. After removal of 4 bases from V and 6 bases from J, the junction contained 5 bases not matched to a gene. The CDR3 bases are TGTGCCAGCAGCCGACTAGCGGGGAAGGCCGGGGAGCTGTTTTTT. This sequence encodes CASSRLAGKAGELFF.

This clonotype was seen more than once but under ten times. V gene TRBV18 combines with J gene TRBJ2-3, with a possible D match to TRBD2 (5 bases). Trimming shortened V by 0 bases and J by 11 bases, and 15 bases separated the two germline ends. The CDR3 extends over 14 amino acids. CDR1 is KGHSH, CDR2 LQKENI, per germline. CDR3 region: CASSPPGDGGGQYF. In DNA form, the CDR3 reads TGTGCCAGCTCACCACCTGGGGATGGAGGTGGGCAGTATTTT. Together with reference TRBV18 and TRBJ2-3, the CDR3 gives the full variable domain: NAGVMQNPRHLVRRRGQEARLRCSPMKGHSHVYWYRQLPEEGLKFMVYLQKENIIDESGMPKERFSAEFPKEGPSILRIQQVVRGDSAAYFCASSPPGDGGGQYFGPGTRLTVL.

The chain combines TRBV28 with TRBJ1-2, with D tentatively TRBD1 (6 bases). Per germline, CDR1 MDHEN and CDR2 SYDVKM. The CDR3 is made up of 15 amino acids. Trimming took 5 bases from V and 4 from J, leaving 17 bases between them. DNA of the CDR3: TGTGCCAGCAGTCCTACAGGGTACGGAGGCTATGGCTACACCTTC. Translated: CASSPTGYGGYGYTF.

Remarks on this clonotype: The junction and the germline gene differ at one end; a read error may be behind it. The chain couples TRBV12-3 or TRBV12-4 to TRBJ1-5; possibly TRBD1 for D (6 bases). This CDR3 comprises 14 residues. CDR3 sequence: CASRLGQSNQPQHF. CDR3 bases: TGTGCCAGCAGACTCGGACAGAGCAATCAACCCCAGCATTTT.

This clonotype was counted between two and nine times. V gene TRBV5-1 combines with J gene TRBJ1-1; TRBD1 is a possible D gene (5 bases). The CDR3 loop spans 18 amino acids. V gave up 0 bases and J gave up 0 bases, with 18 bases separating them. CDR1 and CDR2 (germline): SGHRS, YFSETQ. The CDR3 DNA sequence: TGCGCCAGCAGCTTGGGGGGGAGGGCACTCGTTATGAACACTGAAGCTTTCTTT. As protein: CASSLGGRALVMNTEAFF.

This clonotype has more than one count but fewer than ten. The rearrangement joins TRBV12-3 or TRBV12-4 to TRBJ2-1; 10 bases agree with TRBD2. After removal of 8 bases from V and 11 bases from J, the junction contained 15 bases not matched to a gene. CDR3 size: 15 residues. The CDR3 is CASRPGGLANRQQFF. As DNA, the CDR3 is TGTGCCAGCCGACCTGGGGGACTAGCGAACCGGCAGCAGTTCTTC.

This clonotype was detected ten times or more. This chain joins TRBV6-1 and TRBJ2-7, with 8 bases that match TRBD1. Unmatched junction bases numbered 9, after V lost 5 bases and J lost 9 bases. Germline V gene lookup returns CDR1 MNHNS and CDR2 SASEGT. This CDR3 spans 13 amino acids. The CDR3 is CASSPNRGKGQYV. The CDR3 DNA follows: TGTGCCAGCAGTCCTAACAGGGGGAAAGGGCAGTACGTC.

The CDR3 DNA follows: TGTGCCAGCAGCTTTCCACAGTACTATGGCTACACCTTC. It translates to CASSFPQYYGYTF. The rearrangement joins TRBV5-6 to TRBJ1-2; D unresolved. Per germline, CDR1 SGHDT and CDR2 YYEEEE. The CDR3 contains 13 residues. The V end was cut by 2 bases, the J end by 3 bases, with 8 bases between.

This clonotype was counted a few times. The rearrangement joins TRBV18 to TRBJ1-3; 9 positions match TRBD1. This CDR3 region has 20 residues. Germline assignment: CDR1 KGHSH and CDR2 LQKENI. The V gene end was trimmed by 3 bases and the J gene end by 0 bases; junction bases not matched to a gene: 15. The CDR3 DNA reads TGTGCCAGCTCACCGATTTCTGGACAGGGGCGAACCGACTCTGGAAACACCATATATTTT. It specifies CASSPISGQGRTDSGNTIYF.

This clonotype was seen a single time. One end of the junction fails to match germline, which may point to a read error. The rearrangement links TRBV30 to TRBJ1-4; D unresolved. This CDR3 region has 14 residues. Germline-derived CDR1 and CDR2 are GTSNPN and SVGIG (reference sequence). CDR3: CAWSVKAVNEKLLF. The CDR3 nucleotides are TGTGCCTGGAGTGTCAAGGCCGTTAATGAAAAACTGCTTTTT.